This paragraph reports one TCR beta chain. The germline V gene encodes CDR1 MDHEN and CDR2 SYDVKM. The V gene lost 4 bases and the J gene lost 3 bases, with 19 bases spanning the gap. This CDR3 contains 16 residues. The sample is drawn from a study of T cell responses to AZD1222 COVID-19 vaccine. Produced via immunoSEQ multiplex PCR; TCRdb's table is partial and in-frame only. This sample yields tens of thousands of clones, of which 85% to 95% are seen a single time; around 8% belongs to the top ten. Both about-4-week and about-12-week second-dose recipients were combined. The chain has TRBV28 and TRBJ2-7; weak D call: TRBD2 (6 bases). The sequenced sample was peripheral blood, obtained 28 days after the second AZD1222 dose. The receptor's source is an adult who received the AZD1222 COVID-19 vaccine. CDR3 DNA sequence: TGTGCCAGCAGTTCGGTGGGCTCGGGAGCGCGCTACGAGCAGTACTTC. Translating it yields CASSSVGSGARYEQYF.